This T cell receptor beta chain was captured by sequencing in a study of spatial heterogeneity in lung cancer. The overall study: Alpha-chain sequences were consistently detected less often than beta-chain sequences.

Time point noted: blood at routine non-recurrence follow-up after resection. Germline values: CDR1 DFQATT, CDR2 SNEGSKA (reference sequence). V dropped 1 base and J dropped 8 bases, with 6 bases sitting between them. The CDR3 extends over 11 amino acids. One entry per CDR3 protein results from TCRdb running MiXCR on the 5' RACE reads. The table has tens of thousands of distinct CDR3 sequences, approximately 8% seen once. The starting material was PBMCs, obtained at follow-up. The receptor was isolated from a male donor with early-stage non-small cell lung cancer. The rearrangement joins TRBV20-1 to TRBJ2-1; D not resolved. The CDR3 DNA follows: TGCAGTGCTAGAGCTCAATATGAGCAGTTCTTC. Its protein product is CSARAQYEQFF.